This is a list of T cell receptor beta chains from one sample in a study of identical twins. TCRdb used MiXCR to reprocess the 5' RACE reads, holding one entry per CDR3 protein. The sample records approximately 350,000 distinct CDR3 sequences, about 12% being singletons. These data also featured in a second study, about yellow fever vaccine responses in identical twins.

The sample comprised CD8+ T cells sorted from blood. These receptors all stem from a woman under 30 in good health. The CDR3 runs from the conserved cysteine through the conserved F or W. D genes are given only for firm matches. Clone size is not always given. Where it is, it says once, few, many or a class for expanded clones.

>TRBV20-1|.|.|TRBJ2-2
CSARDRLGDEHGELFF
TGCAGTGCTAGAGATCGTCTGGGGGACGAACACGGGGAGCTGTTTTTT
>TRBV12-3/TRBV12-4|.|few|TRBJ2-1
CASSPDLFDEQFF
TGTGCCAGCAGCCCAGACTTGTTCGATGAGCAGTTCTTC
>TRBV3-1|.|few|TRBJ1-2
CASSQGDRVIYGYTF
TGTGCCAGCAGCCAAGGAGATAGAGTTATCTATGGCTACACCTTC
>TRBV6-1|.|.|TRBJ1-5
CASSEFVTESNQPQHF
TGTGCCAGCAGTGAATTTGTCACCGAAAGCAATCAGCCCCAGCATTTT
>TRBV20-1|.|few|TRBJ2-1
CSARDLGLNNEQFF
TGCAGTGCTAGAGATTTAGGACTAAACAATGAGCAGTTCTTC
>TRBV6-1|.|.|TRBJ1-2
CASSAGGASYGYTF
TGTGCCAGCAGTGCTGGGGGGGCATCCTATGGCTACACCTTC
>TRBV20-1|.|few|TRBJ1-4
CSAREAAFNEKLFF
TGCAGTGCTAGAGAGGCAGCTTTTAATGAAAAACTGTTTTTT
>TRBV18|TRBD2|.|TRBJ2-3
CASSETSGGFQDTQYF
TGTGCCAGCTCGGAAACTAGCGGGGGTTTTCAAGATACGCAGTATTTT
>TRBV11-3|TRBD1|few|TRBJ1-2
CASSAADRGDYGYTF
TGTGCCAGCAGCGCCGCGGACAGGGGGGACTATGGCTACACCTTC
>TRBV7-8|.|few|TRBJ2-7
CASSFSGVEQYF
TGTGCCAGCAGCTTTTCAGGGGTCGAGCAGTACTTC
>TRBV12-3/TRBV12-4|TRBD2|many|TRBJ2-4
CASKGTSGNIQYF
TGTGCCAGCAAAGGGACTAGCGGGAACATTCAGTACTTC
>TRBV12-3/TRBV12-4|.|many|TRBJ2-1
CASSGAPGHEQFF
TGTGCCAGCAGTGGGGCCCCAGGCCATGAGCAGTTCTTC
>TRBV7-9|TRBD1|few|TRBJ1-6
CASSSGQGHSPLHF
TGTGCCAGCAGCTCGGGACAGGGGCATTCACCCCTCCACTTT
>TRBV12-3/TRBV12-4|.|many|TRBJ2-7
CASSGARYEQYF
TGTGCCAGCAGTGGAGCACGCTACGAGCAGTACTTC
>TRBV19|.|.|TRBJ2-2
CASRPRGSTGELFF
TGTGCCAGTAGACCCAGGGGCAGCACCGGGGAGCTGTTTTTT
>TRBV2|.|few|TRBJ2-1
CASRPSRDEQFF
TGTGCCAGCAGACCCTCTAGAGATGAGCAGTTCTTC
>TRBV12-5|TRBD2|few|TRBJ2-3
CASGLATSVRGTDTQYF
TGTGCTAGTGGTTTGGCTACTAGCGTACGGGGAACAGATACGCAGTATTTT
>TRBV2|.|few|TRBJ1-4
CASTTRGEKLFF
TGTGCCAGCACTACCCGGGGTGAAAAACTGTTTTTT
>TRBV5-1|TRBD2|many|TRBJ2-3
CASSSPRETTDTQYF
TGCGCCAGCAGCAGTCCGCGGGAGACCACAGATACGCAGTATTTT
>TRBV6-1|.|many|TRBJ2-7
CASSRTGGDSSYEQYF
TGTGCCAGCAGTAGAACGGGGGGCGACAGCTCCTACGAGCAGTACTTC
>TRBV24-1|.|.|TRBJ2-5
CATSDSGLWPQETQYF
TGTGCCACCAGTGATTCTGGACTCTGGCCCCAAGAGACCCAGTACTTC
>TRBV27|.|.|TRBJ1-1
CASSFGKNTEAFF
TGTGCCAGCAGTTTTGGGAAGAACACTGAAGCTTTCTTT
>TRBV27|.|.|TRBJ2-7
CASSSGATGTYEQYF
TGTGCCAGCAGTTCGGGAGCCACAGGAACCTACGAGCAGTACTTC
>TRBV11-1|.|few|TRBJ2-1
CASSSTDNVQPHSYNEQFF
TGTGCCAGCAGCTCAACCGATAACGTCCAACCGCACTCCTACAATGAGCAGTTCTTC
>TRBV27|TRBD2|.|TRBJ2-2
CASSLWASGGQNTGELFF
TGTGCCAGCAGTTTATGGGCTAGCGGGGGCCAGAACACCGGGGAGCTGTTTTTT
>TRBV12-3/TRBV12-4|.|.|TRBJ1-3
CASSPILREDTIYF
TGTGCCAGCAGCCCGATTCTACGGGAGGACACCATATATTTT
>TRBV6-2/TRBV6-3|.|.|TRBJ2-2
CASTHGEGTGELFF
TGTGCCAGCACCCACGGGGAAGGGACCGGGGAGCTGTTTTTT
>TRBV6-1|.|.|TRBJ2-1
CASTGGGDSYYNEQFF
TGTGCCAGCACCGGGGGAGGGGACAGTTACTACAATGAGCAGTTCTTC
>TRBV12-5|.|.|TRBJ2-2
CASAGGNGELFF
TGTGCTAGTGCTGGGGGAAACGGGGAGCTGTTTTTT
>TRBV15|.|.|TRBJ2-1
CATSRARWNNEQFF
TGTGCCACCAGCAGAGCCAGGTGGAACAATGAGCAGTTCTTC
>TRBV20-1|TRBD2|many|TRBJ2-5
CSAITGTRQETQYF
TGCAGTGCCATAACCGGGACTAGGCAAGAGACCCAGTACTTC
>TRBV5-6|.|.|TRBJ2-3
CASSLDGFRYF
TGTGCCAGCAGCTTGGACGGTTTTCGGTATTTT
>TRBV25-1|.|few|TRBJ2-1
CASSASGTNLKNEQFF
TGTGCCAGCAGTGCCTCCGGGACAAACCTTAAAAATGAGCAGTTCTTC
>TRBV4-1|TRBD2|many|TRBJ2-7
CASSQIAGYVYEQYF
TGCGCCAGCAGCCAAATAGCGGGATATGTCTACGAGCAGTACTTC
>TRBV7-6|.|few|TRBJ1-2
CASSPIQGSNYGYTF
TGTGCCAGCAGCCCAATTCAAGGGTCCAACTATGGCTACACCTTC
>TRBV4-1|TRBD1|.|TRBJ1-3
CASSQDRGQGDGNTIYF
TGCGCCAGCAGCCAAGATAGGGGGCAGGGAGATGGAAACACCATATATTTT
>TRBV4-1|.|.|TRBJ2-5
CASSQNPDSQETQYF
TGCGCCAGCAGCCAGAACCCGGACAGTCAAGAGACCCAGTACTTC
>TRBV5-6|.|many|TRBJ2-3
CASSSPADTQYF
TGTGCCAGCAGCTCCCCCGCAGATACGCAGTATTTT
>TRBV15|.|.|TRBJ2-7
CATRHPTPSSYEQYF
TGTGCCACCAGACACCCGACACCGTCCTCCTACGAGCAGTACTTC
>TRBV4-1|.|few|TRBJ1-1
CASSQNRAKPLNTEAFF
TGCGCCAGCAGCCAAAACCGGGCCAAACCCTTGAACACTGAAGCTTTCTTT
>TRBV3-1|TRBD1|.|TRBJ2-3
CASSRGQGSDTQYF
TGTGCCAGCAGCCGCGGACAGGGTTCAGATACGCAGTATTTT
>TRBV28|TRBD1|.|TRBJ2-2
CATGQGLTGELFF
TGTGCCACGGGACAGGGTCTTACCGGGGAGCTGTTTTTT
>TRBV7-9|.|many|TRBJ1-1
CASSSPRGGGNTEAFF
TGTGCCAGCAGCTCCCCCCGAGGAGGGGGAAACACTGAAGCTTTCTTT
>TRBV11-1|TRBD1|few|TRBJ2-6
CASSHRDRPSSGANVLTF
TGTGCCAGCAGCCACCGGGACAGGCCATCCTCTGGGGCCAACGTCCTGACTTTC
>TRBV27|.|few|TRBJ2-2
CASSFRDYTGELFF
TGTGCCAGCAGTTTTCGGGACTACACCGGGGAGCTGTTTTTT
>TRBV12-3/TRBV12-4|.|few|TRBJ2-6
CASDRRHSGANVLTF
TGTGCCAGTGACCGACGACACTCTGGGGCCAACGTCCTGACTTTC
>TRBV28|.|many|TRBJ2-1
CASRPGTKLYNEQFF
TGTGCCAGCAGACCCGGGACCAAACTTTACAATGAGCAGTTCTTC
>TRBV6-1|.|.|TRBJ2-1
CASSEVVGNNEQFF
TGTGCCAGCAGTGAAGTGGTAGGAAACAATGAGCAGTTCTTC
>TRBV11-1|TRBD2|.|TRBJ2-3
CASSSPKTTSGAPKVSDTQYF
TGTGCCAGCAGCTCCCCCAAAACGACTAGCGGGGCCCCGAAGGTTTCAGATACGCAGTATTTT